This T cell receptor (beta chain) was documented in a study of blood T cell repertoires in COVID-19. Looking at the study overall: COVID-19 samples from acute and convalescent phases originated in the United States, Italy and Spain. From T cells, B-cell-depleted T cells, or PBMCs came the material, which was cDNA or gDNA.

This clone was seen just once. Germline V gene lookup returns CDR1 SGHVS and CDR2 FQNEAQ. The CDR3 totals 13 residues. The ends were cut back, 5 bases at V and 3 bases at J, with 11 bases in the middle. In the study's own analysis: Amplification from reference gene primers served as the basis for estimated nucleated cell counts. Only in-frame clones appear in the TCRdb table, and some are missing; sequencing was by immunoSEQ multiplex PCR. From that table come the V and J calls and clone size; the DNA was used to work out D and trimming. The sample lists approximately 16,000 clones; around 89% were seen once.

Sequenced input: peripheral blood. The chain employs TRBV7-8 and TRBJ2-7; D perhaps matches TRBD1 (5 bases). This TCR came from a human donor in a cohort sampled during active COVID-19. The CDR3 DNA sequence: TGTGCCAGCAGCCAATGGACATACTACGAGCAGTACTTC. It specifies CASSQWTYYEQYF.